Listed below are T cell receptor beta chains from one sample, sequenced in a study of cytomegalovirus exposure and HLA in healthy donors. Clones were sequenced by immunoSEQ multiplex PCR, and TCRdb holds only the in-frame ones, with some missing. Among 79,000 or so clones listed, roughly 80% were seen once. Input material: PBMCs. These receptors were taken from a woman in her thirties or forties in good health and CMV-seropositive. CDR3s include the opening cysteine and the closing phenylalanine or tryptophan. A D gene is named only where the DNA matches it firmly. Clone size is given for some rows only: seen once, a few or many times, or a class if the clone is expanded.

TRBV5-8	TRBJ1-2	-	-	CASSPGRAYGYTF	TGTGCCAGCAGCCCCGGGAGGGCCTATGGCTACACCTTC
TRBV5-4	TRBJ2-1	-	-	CASRSDSSSYNEQFF	TGTGCCAGCAGGTCCGACAGCTCCTCCTACAATGAGCAGTTCTTC
TRBV5-5	TRBJ2-3	few	TRBD2	CASSLDPSGRDTQYF	TGTGCCAGCAGCTTGGATCCTAGCGGGAGGGATACGCAGTATTTT
TRBV6-5	TRBJ1-2	-	-	CASIVSPTGTYGYTF	TGTGCCAGCATCGTGTCCCCGACAGGAACTTATGGCTACACCTTC
TRBV6-5	TRBJ1-5	-	-	CASSYSYNQPQHF	TGTGCCAGCAGTTACTCGTACAATCAGCCCCAGCATTTT
TRBV10-2	TRBJ2-7	-	-	CASSDGAGDYYEQYF	TGCGCCAGCAGTGATGGGGCAGGGGACTACTACGAGCAGTACTTC
TRBV7-9	TRBJ1-6	-	TRBD1	CASSTDRGWNSPLHF	TGTGCCAGCAGCACGGACAGGGGGTGGAATTCACCCCTCCACTTT
TRBV6-6	TRBJ2-7	-	-	CASSYEYGPYEQYF	TGTGCCAGCAGTTACGAGTACGGTCCCTACGAGCAGTACTTC
TRBV4-1	TRBJ1-5	few	-	CASSPLPRSPQHF	TGCGCCAGCAGCCCCCTCCCTAGATCGCCCCAGCATTTT
TRBV12-5	TRBJ1-1	-	-	CASAVNTEAFF	TGTGCTAGTGCGGTGAACACTGAAGCTTTCTTT
TRBV14	TRBJ2-1	-	-	CASSQVAYSYNEQFF	TGTGCCAGCAGCCAAGTAGCTTACTCCTACAATGAGCAGTTCTTC
TRBV7-9	TRBJ2-1	-	TRBD2	CASSSAGASGRRGEQFF	TGTGCCAGCAGCTCGGCCGGGGCGAGCGGGAGAAGAGGTGAGCAGTTCTTC
TRBV30	TRBJ2-1	few	-	CAWSVHNRPYNEQFF	TGTGCCTGGAGTGTACATAACAGACCCTACAATGAGCAGTTCTTC
TRBV2	TRBJ2-1	-	TRBD2	CASSESRRTSGSGSLFF	TGTGCCAGCAGTGAAAGTCGCCGGACTAGCGGGAGCGGGAGCCTGTTCTTC
TRBV21-1	TRBJ2-2	-	-	CASSKGDRRNTGELFF	TGTGCCAGCAGCAAAGGGGACAGGAGAAACACCGGGGAGCTGTTTTTT
TRBV30	TRBJ1-5	-	-	CAWSEQHSNQPQHF	TGTGCCTGGAGTGAACAACATAGCAATCAGCCCCAGCATTTT
TRBV7-2	TRBJ1-4	-	-	CASSPGSGINEKLFF	TGTGCCAGCAGCCCCGGTTCCGGGATTAATGAAAAACTGTTTTTT
TRBV29-1	TRBJ1-1	few	-	CSVQYRGQSMNTEAFF	TGCAGCGTCCAATACAGAGGGCAATCCATGAACACTGAAGCTTTCTTT
TRBV30	TRBJ2-7	-	TRBD1	CAWSVRVGTGGEQYF	TGTGCCTGGAGTGTACGGGTGGGAACAGGGGGCGAGCAGTACTTC
TRBV27	TRBJ2-7	-	-	CASSFAAADSYEQYF	TGTGCCAGCAGTTTCGCGGCAGCTGACTCCTACGAGCAGTACTTC
TRBV19	TRBJ2-1	-	TRBD1	CASSIGQGEQFF	TGTGCCAGTAGTATCGGACAGGGTGAGCAGTTCTTC
TRBV7-6	TRBJ1-5	-	-	CASSASPAQPQHF	TGTGCCAGCAGCGCCAGTCCCGCTCAGCCCCAGCATTTT
TRBV5-1	TRBJ1-2	-	TRBD1	CASTTRQGAGYTF	TGCGCCAGCACCACCCGACAGGGGGCTGGCTACACCTTC
TRBV6-5	TRBJ1-1	-	TRBD1	CASSRTGGTEAFF	TGTGCCAGCAGTCGAACAGGGGGCACTGAAGCTTTCTTT
TRBV19	TRBJ2-2	-	-	CASSMSVTGELFF	TGTGCCAGTAGTATGAGTGTCACCGGGGAGCTGTTTTTT
TRBV29-1	TRBJ2-7	-	-	CSALTMGSYEQYF	TGCAGCGCGCTAACTATGGGCTCCTACGAGCAGTACTTC